The source of this T cell receptor (beta chain) is a study of blood T cell repertoires in COVID-19. The wider study: Sources were T cells, B-cell-depleted T cells, or PBMCs; the material itself was cDNA or gDNA.

As processed by the authors: Amplifying reference gene primers gave estimates of nucleated cell counts. Measured with immunoSEQ multiplex PCR; TCRdb has only the in-frame clones, and not every one. V, J and clone size were drawn from that table, and D and trimming were deduced from the DNA. Of 250,000 to 300,000 clones detected, roughly 84% appear once; the ten largest clones hold under 3.5%. This clone turned up a few times. The sample consisted of peripheral blood. This TCR was recovered from a young woman with acute or convalescent COVID-19.

The CDR3, as DNA: TGCAGCGTAGGCAGGGGGCCGGGGGAAAAACTGTTTTTT. Translating it yields CSVGRGPGEKLFF. The chain couples TRBV29-1 to TRBJ1-4; 8 bases map to TRBD1. CDR1 is SQVTM, CDR2 ANQGSEA, per germline. Losses at the gene ends were 6 bases for V and 8 bases for J; bases not matched to a gene: 8. This CDR3 contains 13 residues.